The 25 T cell receptor beta chains given below trace back to one sample, sequenced in a study of blood T cell repertoires in COVID-19. Generated by immunoSEQ multiplex PCR, the TCRdb table keeps only in-frame clones and is missing some. The sample consists of hundreds of thousands of clones, over 75% of them appearing once. The sequencing input was peripheral blood. The receptors shown here come from a human donor in a cohort sampled during active COVID-19.

The chain couples TRBV13 to TRBJ2-7; the D gene is possibly TRBD2 (5 bases). With 3 bases removed from V and 5 bases from J, the gap between germline ends came to 11 bases. Germline loops: CDR1 PRHDT, CDR2 FYEKMQ (reference sequence). The CDR3 is 13 residues long. CDR3 region: CASSFSAVNEQYF. The CDR3 coding sequence is TGTGCCAGCAGCTTCTCAGCGGTCAACGAGCAGTACTTC.

The V and J genes are TRBV6-4 and TRBJ2-3; D may be TRBD2 (6 bases). Germline V gives CDR1 MRHNA, CDR2 SNTAGT. The V and J ends lost 4 bases and 3 bases respectively, with 14 bases between them. The CDR3 totals 15 residues. CDR3 sequence (DNA): TGTGCCAGCAGTGCGGAGCTAGCGTCGACAGATACGCAGTATTTT. As protein: CASSAELASTDTQYF.

The gene calls are TRBV4-2 and TRBJ1-1; 8 bases agree with TRBD1. Germline CDR1 reads LGHNA; CDR2 reads YNFKEQ. The CDR3 spans 16 residues. J was trimmed by 3 bases and V by 1 base; bases with no gene match: 7. In nucleotides, the CDR3 is TGTGCCAGCAGCCAAGCCCCGGACAGGGCCGACACTGAAGCTTTCTTT. As protein: CASSQAPDRADTEAFF.

The V call is TRBV11-2, the J call TRBJ2-7, with 10 positions matching TRBD2. Germline V CDR1 and CDR2: SGHAT, FQNNGV. This CDR3 contains 18 residues. Trimming at V came to 5 bases and at J to 3 bases, leaving 16 bases not matched to a gene. CDR3 DNA sequence: TGTGCCAGCAGCGCAGGGGCTAGCGGGAGTGCCGCGCTCTACGAGCAGTACTTC. The encoded protein is CASSAGASGSAALYEQYF.

This rearrangement joins TRBV3-1 (or the pseudogene TRBV3-2) to TRBJ2-7; 7 bases fit TRBD1. Germline values: CDR1 LGHDT, CDR2 YNNKEL (reference sequence). The CDR3 covers 14 residues. Losses at the gene ends were 3 bases for V and 2 bases for J; bases not matched to a gene: 4. The CDR3 DNA is TGTGCCAGCAGCCAGAACAGGGGACCCTACGAGCAGTACTTC. Translation: CASSQNRGPYEQYF.

This chain joins TRBV6-5 and TRBJ2-7, with D possibly TRBD2 on 5 matching bases. Deletions cut 5 bases from V and 2 bases from J, with 16 bases between. The germline V gene has CDR1 MNHEY and CDR2 SVGAGI. The CDR3 has 15 amino acids. CDR3 sequence (DNA): TGTGCCAGCAGTCTGACGGGGTTTCTGCCCTACGAGCAGTACTTC. Protein product: CASSLTGFLPYEQYF.

V usage is TRBV11-2 and J usage is TRBJ2-5, with D hard to call. There are 13 residues in the CDR3. V lost 6 bases and J 7 bases, leaving 15 bases between the germline ends. The germline V gene encodes CDR1 SGHAT and CDR2 FQNNGV. CDR3 sequence: CASRPLKMRTQYF. CDR3 DNA: TGTGCCAGCAGGCCCCTAAAGATGAGGACCCAGTACTTC. The full variable domain, rest sourced from reference TRBV11-2 and TRBJ2-5, is EAGVAQSPRYKIIEKRQSVAFWCNPISGHATLYWYQQILGQGPKLLIQFQNNGVVDDSQLPKDRFSAERLKGVDSTLKIQPAKLEDSAVYLCASRPLKMRTQYFGPGTRLLVL.

The chain employs TRBV4-1 and TRBJ1-3, with D possibly being TRBD1 (5 bases). Germline assignment: CDR1 MGHRA and CDR2 YSYEKL. V was clipped by 6 bases and J by 1 base, with 16 bases between them. This CDR3 has 16 residues. For the CDR3, the DNA is TGCGCCAGCAGTGCAGGGCGAGCTAGGTCTGGAAACACCATATATTTT. This gives the protein CASSAGRARSGNTIYF.

The chain joins TRBV5-1 to TRBJ2-1; D gene unclear. The V and J ends lost 2 bases and 3 bases respectively, with 3 bases between them. CDR1 and CDR2 from the germline V gene are SGHRS and YFSETQ. The CDR3 has 12 residues. The CDR3 DNA follows: TGCGCCAGCAGCTTTAGCTACAATGAGCAGTTCTTC. It encodes CASSFSYNEQFF.

J is TRBJ1-2 and V is TRBV18, with D maybe TRBD1 (6 bases). Trimming left V 3 bases short and J 6 bases short, with 20 bases between. CDR1 KGHSH and CDR2 LQKENI come from the germline V gene. There are 16 residues in the CDR3. For the CDR3, the DNA is TGTGCCAGCTCACCCCAGGGTCATACAGGGTTTGATGGCTACACCTTC. This codes for CASSPQGHTGFDGYTF.

The chain has TRBV4-1 and TRBJ2-2; D perhaps matches TRBD1 (5 bases). V lost 0 bases to trimming and J lost 3 bases, with 17 bases between them. Germline V gene lookup returns CDR1 MGHRA and CDR2 YSYEKL. CDR3 length: 18 residues. CDR3 sequence reads: CASSQDLRQQVYTGELFF. CDR3 in DNA: TGCGCCAGCAGCCAAGATCTAAGACAACAGGTATACACCGGGGAGCTGTTTTTT.

This chain joins TRBV4-2 and TRBJ1-2, with 7 bases identical to TRBD1. J gave up 5 bases and V 0 bases, and 9 bases lay outside the gene matches. Germline V gene sequence: CDR1 LGHNA, CDR2 YNFKEQ. The CDR3 has 16 amino acids. CDR3 sequence reads: CASSQEGSGGLYGYTF. As DNA, the CDR3 is TGTGCCAGCAGCCAAGAAGGTTCAGGGGGGTTGTATGGCTACACCTTC.

The J gene is TRBJ2-5, the V gene TRBV6-4, with D possibly being TRBD1 (5 bases). CDR1 is MRHNA, CDR2 SNTAGT, per germline. The V and J ends lost 5 bases and 2 bases respectively, with 12 bases between them. The CDR3 covers 14 residues. The DNA for the CDR3 is TGTGCCAGCAGTCCTGACAGCCGACAAGAGACCCAGTACTTC. Translating gives CASSPDSRQETQYF.

This chain uses TRBV18 with TRBJ1-3; tentatively, D is TRBD1 (5 bases). With 0 bases removed from V and 3 bases from J, the gap between germline ends came to 12 bases. The CDR3 covers 16 residues. The V gene's germline CDR1 is KGHSH and CDR2 LQKENI. The CDR3 DNA sequence: TGTGCCAGCTCACCACCGGTGGGGCGAAGTGGAAACACCATATATTTT. It is translated as CASSPPVGRSGNTIYF.

The rearrangement joins TRBV2 to TRBJ2-7, with D tentatively TRBD2 (6 bases). The CDR3 runs to 14 residues. V lost 5 bases to trimming and J lost 4 bases, with 15 bases between them. The germline CDR1 and CDR2 sequences are SNHLY and FYNNEI. The CDR3 sequence: CASSTRDSLYEQYF. For the CDR3, the DNA is TGTGCCAGCAGTACCCGGGACTCTCTTTACGAGCAGTACTTC.

The chain carries TRBV4-3 and TRBJ1-2; D gene ambiguous. Trimming shortened V by 0 bases and J by 4 bases, and 9 bases separated the two germline ends. Germline CDR1 reads LGHNA; CDR2 reads YSLEER. This CDR3 spans 14 amino acids. The CDR3: CASSQDYNTYGYTF. The CDR3 DNA sequence: TGCGCCAGCAGCCAAGATTATAACACCTATGGCTACACCTTC.

The chain carries TRBV3-1 (or the pseudogene TRBV3-2) and TRBJ1-5; D possibly corresponds to TRBD1 (6 bases). Germline V lookup: CDR1 LGHDT, CDR2 YNNKEL (reference sequence). This CDR3 has 14 amino acids. Between the trimmed V and J ends, which lost 5 bases and 3 bases, there was a span of 11 bases. CDR3 residues: CASSFRGYNQPQHF. CDR3 bases: TGTGCCAGCAGCTTCAGGGGCTACAATCAGCCCCAGCATTTT.

J is TRBJ2-5 and V is TRBV24-1, with D possibly TRBD2 on 6 matching bases. CDR1 is KGHDR, CDR2 SFDVKD, per germline. Trimming pared 7 bases from V and 3 bases from J, leaving 14 bases between. CDR3 length: 14 residues. The CDR3 nucleotides read TGTGCCACCAGGGGGGACTGGGGTGAAGAGACCCAGTACTTC. Translation gives CATRGDWGEETQYF.

This chain links TRBV7-2 with TRBJ1-6; D not certain. The germline CDR1 and CDR2 sequences are SGHTA and FQGNSA. V lost 2 bases to trimming and J lost 1 base, with 9 bases between them. CDR3 length equals 16 residues. CDR3: CASSLSPTSYNSPLHF. The CDR3, as DNA: TGTGCCAGCAGCTTAAGTCCGACTTCCTATAATTCACCCCTCCACTTT.

The rearrangement joins TRBV9 to TRBJ2-5; 7 positions agree with TRBD2. CDR3 length: 16 residues. Germline lookup yields CDR1 SGDLS and CDR2 YYNGEE. V lost 0 bases, J lost 1 base, and 6 bases stayed unmatched. The CDR3 DNA reads TGTGCCAGCAGCGTAGCTCCGGGGAGGGGCCAAGAGACCCAGTACTTC. This gives the protein CASSVAPGRGQETQYF.

In this sample, this clone turned up once. V usage is TRBV28 and J usage is TRBJ2-7; perhaps TRBD2 as D (5 bases). The V end was cut by 2 bases, the J end by 4 bases, with 12 bases between. The germline CDR1 and CDR2 sequences are MDHEN and SYDVKM. CDR3 length: 14 residues. CDR3 residues: CASSLAGTNYEQYF. The CDR3 DNA is TGTGCCAGCAGTTTAGCGGGCACCAATTACGAGCAGTACTTC.

The chain is built from TRBV28 and TRBJ1-3; D gene unclear. From germline, CDR1 is MDHEN and CDR2 SYDVKM. The CDR3 consists of 17 residues. V was cut by 4 bases and J by 0 bases, with 16 bases left in between. CDR3 DNA sequence: TGTGCCAGCAGTTCCGCGGGTCAGCAGTTCTCTGGAAACACCATATATTTT. It translates to CASSSAGQQFSGNTIYF.

This sequence joins TRBV25-1 and TRBJ2-1; the match to TRBD2 covers 9 bases. V lost 5 bases, J lost 8 bases, and 19 bases stayed unmatched. Germline V lookup: CDR1 MGHDK, CDR2 SYGVNS. The CDR3 contains 18 residues. CDR3 loop: CASSPGTSRELNRHEQFF. Written as DNA, the CDR3 is TGTGCCAGCAGTCCAGGGACTAGCAGGGAACTAAACCGACATGAGCAGTTCTTC.

V gene TRBV6-2 or TRBV6-3 combines with J gene TRBJ2-7; maybe TRBD1 (6 bases). CDR1 MNHEY and CDR2 SVGEGT come from the germline V gene. This CDR3 has 16 amino acids. V gave up 5 bases and J gave up 0 bases, with 17 bases separating them. CDR3 amino acids: CASSPGTQWGSYEQYF. The CDR3, as DNA: TGTGCCAGCAGTCCCGGGACACAATGGGGCTCCTACGAGCAGTACTTC.

The rearrangement links TRBV6-6 to TRBJ2-3, with 16 bases matching TRBD2. The ends lost 10 bases at V and 14 bases at J; junction bases unmatched: 9. This CDR3 spans 13 amino acids. Germline loops: CDR1 MNHNY, CDR2 SVGAGI (reference sequence). Here the CDR3 DNA reads TGTGCCATAACCGGGACTAGCGGGAGGGCCTTGTATTTT. This codes for CAITGTSGRALYF.